Listed below are T cell receptor beta chains from one sample, sequenced in a study of cytomegalovirus exposure and HLA in healthy donors. Produced via immunoSEQ multiplex PCR; TCRdb's table is partial and in-frame only. The sample carries roughly 230,000 clones, roughly 91% recorded once. Sequencing was done on a sample of PBMCs. These TCRs come from a girl aged 2-9 years in good health and CMV-seronegative. Both conserved end residues are part of each CDR3. A D gene is named only where the DNA matches it firmly. Size is stated for part of the rows, as once, few or many counts, or as a class when the clone is expanded.

j_call clone_size v_call d_call cdr3_nt cdr3_aa
TRBJ2-6 - TRBV6-4 TRBD1 TGTGCCAGCAGGAGCGATGCAGGGGGCCTTCTAGCTGGGGCCAACGTCCTGACTTTC CASRSDAGGLLAGANVLTF
TRBJ2-1 - TRBV10-3 TRBD2 TGTGCCATCAGCGGGCGGGAGGGCCTGAGCAATGAGCAGTTCTTC CAISGREGLSNEQFF
TRBJ2-7 - TRBV10-3 TRBD1 TGTGCCATCAGTGGGGGACAGGGACCATACGAGCAGTACTTC CAISGGQGPYEQYF
TRBJ2-7 - TRBV13 TRBD2 TGTGCCAGCAGCCCGCCGCCCCAGCGGGGGGACCCCTACGAGCAGTACTTC CASSPPPQRGDPYEQYF
TRBJ2-1 - TRBV4-1 TRBD1 TGCGCCAGCAGCCCCGCCGGGGCAGGGGGTTCCTACAATGAGCAGTTCTTC CASSPAGAGGSYNEQFF
TRBJ2-1 - TRBV6-1 - TGTGCCAGCAGGGAAACTTGGAATGAGCAGTTCTTC CASRETWNEQFF
TRBJ2-3 - TRBV4-2 TRBD1 TGTGCCAGCAGCCAAGGCCCCACAGGGGAAACAGATACGCAGTATTTT CASSQGPTGETDTQYF
TRBJ1-1 - TRBV5-1 - TGCGCCAGCAGCTTGTGGCAGGGAGGCCCTGAAGCTTTCTTT CASSLWQGGPEAFF
TRBJ1-4 - TRBV5-6 - TGTGCCAGCAGCTTGGCCGGGGGGGGAAGAGAAAAACTGTTTTTT CASSLAGGGREKLFF
TRBJ1-3 - TRBV4-1 - TGCGCCAGCAGCCAAGGCAGACAGGCTCTCTCTGGAAACACCATATATTTT CASSQGRQALSGNTIYF
TRBJ2-1 - TRBV6-6 - TGTGCCAGCAGTACACGACCCACGTGGGGGCTTGAGCAGTTCTTC CASSTRPTWGLEQFF
TRBJ2-5 - TRBV27 TRBD1 TGTGCCAGCCAGACTAGGACAGGGCCCCTACAAGAGACCCAGTACTTC CASQTRTGPLQETQYF
TRBJ1-6 - TRBV7-2 - TGTGCCAGCAGCCACCGACAGGATAATTCACCCCTCCACTTT CASSHRQDNSPLHF
TRBJ1-2 - TRBV19 - TGTGCCAGTAGGGGGACAACCTATGGCTACACCTTC CASRGTTYGYTF
TRBJ1-5 once TRBV30 TRBD1 TGTGCCTGGAGTCGACAGGGGGTGCATCAGCCCCAGCATTTT CAWSRQGVHQPQHF
TRBJ1-1 few TRBV7-9 - TGTGCCAGCAGGCTGACAGGGAACACTGAAGCTTTCTTT CASRLTGNTEAFF
TRBJ2-7 - TRBV5-1 - TGCGCCAGCAGCTTCTCGGCGGATTACGAGCAGTACTTC CASSFSADYEQYF
TRBJ2-1 - TRBV7-9 - TGTGCCAGCAGCCTTGCCGGGGTCAGCTCCTACAATGAGCAGTTCTTC CASSLAGVSSYNEQFF
TRBJ2-5 - TRBV11-2 - TGTGCCAGCAGCTTAGGGTCCGCGGGGGCACGGGAGACCCAGTACTTC CASSLGSAGARETQYF
TRBJ1-5 - TRBV7-9 - TGTGCCAGCAGATTACAGGGAAGCAATCAGCCCCAGCATTTT CASRLQGSNQPQHF
TRBJ1-2 - TRBV6-1 TRBD1 TGTGCCAGCAACCCAGGGGGCTACTATGGCTACACCTTC CASNPGGYYGYTF
TRBJ2-5 - TRBV5-1 TRBD2 TGCGCCAGCTCGCGACTAGCGGGACCCGTCGAGACCCAGTACTTC CASSRLAGPVETQYF
TRBJ2-1 - TRBV18 TRBD2 TGTGCCAGCTCACCACCTTGGGCCCTTAAGCGGGAGGGCCCCTACAATGAGCAGTTCTTC CASSPPWALKREGPYNEQFF
TRBJ1-2 - TRBV27 - TGTGCCAGCAGTTTATCAGGGGTCTATGGCTACACCTTC CASSLSGVYGYTF
TRBJ2-3 - TRBV29-1 - TGCAGCGTGGGCAAAGGGGTCGGCACAGATACGCAGTATTTT CSVGKGVGTDTQYF
TRBJ1-4 few TRBV5-1 - TGCGCCAGCAGCTTTACAGGGACAACTAATGAAAAACTGTTTTTT CASSFTGTTNEKLFF
TRBJ1-5 - TRBV27 - TGTGCCAGCAGCTCAGGAACCTTGGGGCGGCAGCCCCAGCATTTT CASSSGTLGRQPQHF
TRBJ2-7 - TRBV21-1 - TGTGCCAGCAACAGTCCAGAGAACCTTTTCTACGAGCAGTACTTC CASNSPENLFYEQYF
TRBJ2-7 - TRBV28 TRBD2 TGTGCCAGCAGACTAGCGGGGATTTCCTACGAGCAGTACTTC CASRLAGISYEQYF
TRBJ1-2 - TRBV28 - TGTGCCAGCAGCCCACCTGGGGGGGCCCCGGCGGGCGGCTACACCTTC CASSPPGGAPAGGYTF
TRBJ1-1 - TRBV5-1 - TGCGCCAACAGCTTGAGTAGGAACACTGAAGCTTTCTTT CANSLSRNTEAFF
TRBJ2-1 - TRBV27 TRBD2 TGTGCCAGCAGTTTATGGGCGGGAGTGAATGAGCAGTTCTTC CASSLWAGVNEQFF
TRBJ2-2 - TRBV7-8 - TGTGCCAGCAGCTTAAGAGTCCGAAACACCGGGGAGCTGTTTTTT CASSLRVRNTGELFF